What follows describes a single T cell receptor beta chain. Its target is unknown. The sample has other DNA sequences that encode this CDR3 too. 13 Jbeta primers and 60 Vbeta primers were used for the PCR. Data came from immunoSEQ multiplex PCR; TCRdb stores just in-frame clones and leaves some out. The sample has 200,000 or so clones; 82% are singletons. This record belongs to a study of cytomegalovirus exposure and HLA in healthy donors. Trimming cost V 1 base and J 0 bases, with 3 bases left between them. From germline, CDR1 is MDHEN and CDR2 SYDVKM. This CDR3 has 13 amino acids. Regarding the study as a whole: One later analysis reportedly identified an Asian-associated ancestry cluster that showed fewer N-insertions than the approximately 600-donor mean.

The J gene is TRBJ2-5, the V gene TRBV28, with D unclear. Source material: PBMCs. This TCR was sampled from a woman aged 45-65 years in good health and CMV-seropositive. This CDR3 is CASSLSYQETQYF. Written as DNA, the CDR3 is TGTGCCAGCAGTTTATCATACCAAGAGACCCAGTACTTC.